The clone carrying this TCR beta chain was seen only once. What it recognizes is unknown. This sample is drawn from a study of cytomegalovirus exposure and HLA in healthy donors. Study-wide results and caveats: It was about 150 TCR beta chains that were listed as cytomegalovirus-associated. Specificity for CMV antigens was confirmed in vitro for three of the CMV-associated chains. Reports showed the classifier diagnosing cytomegalovirus status with high specificity and sensitivity.

Germline-derived CDR1 and CDR2 are MNHNS and SASEGT. The V end lost 3 bases, the J end lost 7 bases, and 12 bases lay between the germline ends. The CDR3 covers 13 residues. Using immunoSEQ multiplex PCR, the repertoire was profiled, and TCRdb retains in-frame clones only, with some absent. The sample consists of tens of thousands of clones, approximately 94% of them appearing once. A roughly 120-subject validation cohort, separate from the approximately 670-subject first cohort, supplied the donors. The sample consisted of PBMCs. This TCR was sampled from a woman aged 18 to 35 in good health and CMV-seropositive. The chain employs TRBV6-1 and TRBJ1-2; D is perhaps TRBD1 (5 bases). The CDR3 DNA sequence: TGTGCCAGCAGTGATCGGGGGATAGGTGGCTACACCTTC. Translation: CASSDRGIGGYTF.